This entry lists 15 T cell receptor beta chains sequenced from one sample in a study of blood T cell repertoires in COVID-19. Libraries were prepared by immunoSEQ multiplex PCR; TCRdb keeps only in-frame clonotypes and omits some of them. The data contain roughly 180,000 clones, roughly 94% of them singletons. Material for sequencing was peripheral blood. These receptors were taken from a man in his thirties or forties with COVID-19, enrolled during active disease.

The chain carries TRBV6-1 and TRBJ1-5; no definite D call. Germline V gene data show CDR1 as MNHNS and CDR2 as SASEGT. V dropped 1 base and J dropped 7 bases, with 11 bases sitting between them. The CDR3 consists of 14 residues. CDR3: CASSEGAGRQPQHF. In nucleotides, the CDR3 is TGTGCCAGCAGTGAAGGGGCGGGGAGGCAGCCCCAGCATTTT.

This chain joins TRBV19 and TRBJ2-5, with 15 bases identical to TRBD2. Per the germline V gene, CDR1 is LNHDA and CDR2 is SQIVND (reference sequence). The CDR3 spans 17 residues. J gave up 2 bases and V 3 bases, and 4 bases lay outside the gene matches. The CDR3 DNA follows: TGTGCCAGTAGTATCACCGGGACTAGCGGGGGGCAAGAGACCCAGTACTTC. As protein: CASSITGTSGGQETQYF.

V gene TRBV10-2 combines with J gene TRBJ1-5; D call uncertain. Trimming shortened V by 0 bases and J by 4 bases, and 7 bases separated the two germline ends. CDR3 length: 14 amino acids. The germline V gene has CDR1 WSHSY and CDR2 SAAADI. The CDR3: CASSESKLNQPQHF. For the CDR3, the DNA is TGCGCCAGCAGTGAGTCGAAACTGAATCAGCCCCAGCATTTT.

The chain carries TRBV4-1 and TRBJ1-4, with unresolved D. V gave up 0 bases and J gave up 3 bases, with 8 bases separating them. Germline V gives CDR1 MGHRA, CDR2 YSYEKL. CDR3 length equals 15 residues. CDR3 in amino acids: CASSQEQPPNEKLFF. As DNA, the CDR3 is TGCGCCAGCAGCCAAGAACAGCCGCCTAATGAAAAACTGTTTTTT.

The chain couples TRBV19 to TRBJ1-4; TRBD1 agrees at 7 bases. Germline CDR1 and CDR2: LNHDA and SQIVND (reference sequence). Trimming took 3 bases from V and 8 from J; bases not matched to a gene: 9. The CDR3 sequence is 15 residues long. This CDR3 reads CASSMGRGLGEKLFF. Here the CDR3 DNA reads TGTGCCAGTAGTATGGGCAGGGGGTTAGGAGAAAAACTGTTTTTT.

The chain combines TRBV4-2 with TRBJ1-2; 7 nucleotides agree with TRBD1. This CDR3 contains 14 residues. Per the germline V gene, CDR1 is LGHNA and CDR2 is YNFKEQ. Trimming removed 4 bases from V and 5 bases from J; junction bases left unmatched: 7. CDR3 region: CASSPSTGEYGYTF. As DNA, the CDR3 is TGTGCCAGCAGCCCAAGCACAGGGGAATATGGCTACACCTTC.

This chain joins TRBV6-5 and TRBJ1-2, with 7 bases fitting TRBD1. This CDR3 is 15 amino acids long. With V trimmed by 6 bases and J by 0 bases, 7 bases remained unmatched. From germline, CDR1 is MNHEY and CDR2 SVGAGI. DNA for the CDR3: TGTGCCAGCAGGATCCGACAGGGTGCTAACTATGGCTACACCTTC. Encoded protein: CASRIRQGANYGYTF.

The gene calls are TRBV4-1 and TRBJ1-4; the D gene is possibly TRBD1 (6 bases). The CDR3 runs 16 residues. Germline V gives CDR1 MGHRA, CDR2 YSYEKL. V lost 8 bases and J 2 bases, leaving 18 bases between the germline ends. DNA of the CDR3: TGCGCCAGCGCCCGGGCGGGGGGCTTTACTAATGAAAAACTGTTTTTT. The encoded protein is CASARAGGFTNEKLFF.

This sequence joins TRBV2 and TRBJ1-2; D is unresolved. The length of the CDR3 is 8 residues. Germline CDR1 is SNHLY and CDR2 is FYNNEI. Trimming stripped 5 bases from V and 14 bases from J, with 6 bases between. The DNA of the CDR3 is TGTGCCAGCAGTCTGTATACCTTC. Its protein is CASSLYTF.

The CDR3 here is CASSLSGSSSRFFF. CDR3 nucleotides: TGTGCCAGCAGCTTATCCGGGTCAAGCTCGCGGTTTTTCTTT. The V call is TRBV11-1, the J call TRBJ1-1, with no clear D. V was trimmed by 2 bases and J by 13 bases, leaving 20 bases between them. Per the germline V gene, CDR1 is SGHAT and CDR2 is FQDESV (reference sequence). This CDR3 is 14 amino acids long.

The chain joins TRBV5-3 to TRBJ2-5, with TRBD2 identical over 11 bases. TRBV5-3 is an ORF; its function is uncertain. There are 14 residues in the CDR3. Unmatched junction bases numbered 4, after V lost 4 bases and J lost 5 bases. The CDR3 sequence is CARSLAGGLETQYF. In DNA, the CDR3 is TGTGCCAGAAGCCTAGCGGGGGGCCTGGAGACCCAGTACTTC.

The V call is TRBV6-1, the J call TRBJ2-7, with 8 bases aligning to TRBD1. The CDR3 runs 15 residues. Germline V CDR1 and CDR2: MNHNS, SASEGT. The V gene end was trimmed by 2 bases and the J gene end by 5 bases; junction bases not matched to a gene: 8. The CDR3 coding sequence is TGTGCCAGCAGTGAATATAGACAGGGGCTCAACGAGCAGTACTTC. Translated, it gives CASSEYRQGLNEQYF.

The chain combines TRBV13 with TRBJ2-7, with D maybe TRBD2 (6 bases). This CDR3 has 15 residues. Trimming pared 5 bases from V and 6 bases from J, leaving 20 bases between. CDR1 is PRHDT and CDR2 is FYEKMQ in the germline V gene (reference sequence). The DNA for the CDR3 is TGTGCCAGCAGCGCCCGACTAGAAACTTGGGGCGAGCAGTACTTC. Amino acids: CASSARLETWGEQYF.

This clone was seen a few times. The CDR3 sequence: CASSLVPKGGRQPQHF. CDR3 sequence (DNA): TGTGCCAGCAGCTTGGTTCCCAAAGGCGGCCGTCAGCCCCAGCATTTT. The V call is TRBV5-4, the J call TRBJ1-5, with D uncertain. Trimming cost V 0 bases and J 6 bases, with 16 bases left between them. The germline CDR1 and CDR2 sequences are SGHNT and YYREEE (reference sequence). The CDR3 is 16 amino acids.

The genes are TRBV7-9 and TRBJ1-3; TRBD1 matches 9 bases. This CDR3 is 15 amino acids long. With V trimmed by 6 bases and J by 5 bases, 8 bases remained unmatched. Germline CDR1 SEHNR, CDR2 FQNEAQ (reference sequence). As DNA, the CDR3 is TGTGCCAGCAGGCGGACAGGGGACGGTAGAAACACCATATATTTT. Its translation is CASRRTGDGRNTIYF.